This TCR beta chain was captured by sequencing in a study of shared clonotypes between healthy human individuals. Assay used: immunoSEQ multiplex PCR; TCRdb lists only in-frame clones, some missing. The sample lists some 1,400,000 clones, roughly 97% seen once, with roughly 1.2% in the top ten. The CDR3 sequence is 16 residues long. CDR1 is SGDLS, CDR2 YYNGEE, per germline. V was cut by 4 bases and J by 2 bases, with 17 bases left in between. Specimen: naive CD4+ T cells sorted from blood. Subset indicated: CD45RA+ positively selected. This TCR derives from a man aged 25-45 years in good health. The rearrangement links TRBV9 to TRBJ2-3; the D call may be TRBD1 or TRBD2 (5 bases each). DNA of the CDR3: TGTGCCAGCAGCCAAACAGGTTCGGGGCACACAGATACGCAGTATTTT. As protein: CASSQTGSGHTDTQYF.